This T cell receptor (beta chain) was recorded in a study of T cells in Graves' hyperthyroidism and ophthalmopathy. Study-wide results and limits: Ophthalmopathy and stable hyperthyroidism were separated by a 13 V-J model.

Of note for this clonotype: The antigen is undetermined.

The TCR beta CDR3 regions underwent amplification using RNA transcripts as the source. HTBI primers were used for first-round RT-PCR of the TCR CDR3. MiXCR was run by TCRdb on the multiplex PCR reads, yielding one entry per CDR3 protein. Of some 510,000 distinct CDR3 sequences listed, roughly 20% are singletons. The CDR3 loop spans 18 amino acids. V gave up 4 bases and J gave up 4 bases; unmatched junction bases: 15. The sequencing sample was made of blood. The sequence came from a young man with Graves' hyperthyroidism. The V gene is TRBV12-3 or TRBV12-4, the J gene TRBJ1-1, with TRBD1 identical over 10 bases. The CDR3 region is CASSSSSAGQGYGTEAFF. Here the CDR3 DNA reads TGTGCCAGCAGTTCGTCCTCCGCGGGACAGGGGTATGGCACTGAAGCTTTCTTT.